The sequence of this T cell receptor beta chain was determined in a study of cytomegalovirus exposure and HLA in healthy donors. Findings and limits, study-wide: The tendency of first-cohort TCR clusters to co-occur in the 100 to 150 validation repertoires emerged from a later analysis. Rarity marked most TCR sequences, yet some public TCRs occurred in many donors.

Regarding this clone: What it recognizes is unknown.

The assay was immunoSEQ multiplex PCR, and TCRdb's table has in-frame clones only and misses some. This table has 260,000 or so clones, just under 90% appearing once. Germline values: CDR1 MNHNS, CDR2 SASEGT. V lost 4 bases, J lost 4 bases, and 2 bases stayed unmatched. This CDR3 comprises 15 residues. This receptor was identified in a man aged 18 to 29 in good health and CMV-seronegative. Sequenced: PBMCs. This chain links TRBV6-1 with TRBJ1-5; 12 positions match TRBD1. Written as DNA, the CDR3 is TGTGCCAGCAGTGTGGGACAGGGGGCTAATCAGCCCCAGCATTTT. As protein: CASSVGQGANQPQHF.